Listed below are T cell receptor beta chains from one sample, sequenced in a study of low-dose radiotherapy and immunotherapy resistance in tumors. MiXCR was run by TCRdb on the reads, yielding one entry per CDR3 protein. The sample has 70,000 to 95,000 distinct CDR3 sequences, roughly a sixth seen once. Here the sequenced sample was PBMCs, taken before treatment. The receptors shown here come from a male donor with prostate cancer. The CDR3 runs from the conserved cysteine through the conserved F or W. A D gene is named only where the DNA matches it firmly. The size field is filled for only some rows; it gives once, few, many or a size class.

D: -
length: 15
V: TRBV5-1
J: TRBJ1-1
size: -
DNA: TGCGCCAGCAGCTTTACAGGGACCCCGAACACTGAAGCTTTCTTT
CDR3: CASSFTGTPNTEAFF

D: TRBD1
length: 15
V: TRBV6-4
J: TRBJ1-2
size: many
DNA: TGTGCCAGCAGTCATTCCGGGACAGGGCTATATGGCTACACCTTC
CDR3: CASSHSGTGLYGYTF

D: TRBD2
length: 16
V: TRBV29-1
J: TRBJ2-1
size: many
DNA: TGCAGCGTTGAAGATCGGCTAGCGGGACATTACAATGAGCAGTTCTTC
CDR3: CSVEDRLAGHYNEQFF

D: -
length: 16
V: TRBV20-1
J: TRBJ2-1
size: many
DNA: TGCAGTGCTAGACCCCGATGGGGGGGGACATACAATGAGCAGTTCTTC
CDR3: CSARPRWGGTYNEQFF

D: TRBD1
length: 15
V: TRBV4-3
J: TRBJ1-1
size: -
DNA: TGCGCCAGCAGCCAAGGGGACAGCACGAACACTGAAGCTTTCTTT
CDR3: CASSQGDSTNTEAFF

D: -
length: 13
V: TRBV10-3
J: TRBJ2-5
size: many
DNA: TGTGCCACAAGGGGGGCCGGGGATGCGACCCAGTACTTC
CDR3: CATRGAGDATQYF

D: TRBD2
length: 18
V: TRBV12-3/TRBV12-4
J: TRBJ2-3
size: -
DNA: TGTGCCAGCAGGAGTAGGCTAGCGGGGAGGGGGGGCACAGATACGCAGTATTTT
CDR3: CASRSRLAGRGGTDTQYF

D: TRBD2
length: 14
V: TRBV6-2/TRBV6-3
J: TRBJ2-3
size: many
DNA: TGTGCCATCACCGGGACTAGCGGGGGTGATACGCAGTATTTT
CDR3: CAITGTSGGDTQYF

D: TRBD2
length: 17
V: TRBV12-3/TRBV12-4
J: TRBJ2-7
size: -
DNA: TGTGCCAGCAGCTCCGACACTAGCGGGGGGCAAACCTACGAGCAGTACTTC
CDR3: CASSSDTSGGQTYEQYF

D: TRBD2
length: 17
V: TRBV10-3
J: TRBJ2-2
size: -
DNA: TGTGCCATCAGTGATGGGACTAGCGGGGGCCGCCCCGGGGAGCTGTTTTTT
CDR3: CAISDGTSGGRPGELFF

D: -
length: 15
V: TRBV10-1
J: TRBJ2-2
size: once
DNA: -
CDR3: CASTRDRGHRGAVFF

D: -
length: 13
V: TRBV13
J: TRBJ2-5
size: many
DNA: TGTGCCAGCAGCAGGACGGTTCAAGAGACCCAGTACTTC
CDR3: CASSRTVQETQYF

D: TRBD2
length: 16
V: TRBV10-2
J: TRBJ2-5
size: many
DNA: TGCGCCAGCAGGCCTGGGGCTAGCGGGGTAAAAGAGACCCAGTACTTC
CDR3: CASRPGASGVKETQYF

D: -
length: 12
V: TRBV11-3
J: TRBJ2-4
size: many
DNA: TGTGCCAGCAGCCTACCAGGGGACATTCAGTACTTC
CDR3: CASSLPGDIQYF

D: -
length: 15
V: TRBV19
J: TRBJ1-2
size: many
DNA: TGTGCCAGTAGTATTACATCCAAGAGTAACTATGGCTACACCTTC
CDR3: CASSITSKSNYGYTF

D: TRBD1
length: 16
V: TRBV11-2
J: TRBJ2-7
size: many
DNA: TGTGCCAGCAGCCCAGCCAGAGGGACAGGGACGGGCGAGCAGTACTTC
CDR3: CASSPARGTGTGEQYF

D: TRBD1
length: 17
V: TRBV4-1
J: TRBJ1-4
size: many
DNA: TGCGCCAGCAGCCAAGTGGGGCAGGGGGCGTTCGGTGAAAAACTGTTTTTT
CDR3: CASSQVGQGAFGEKLFF

D: TRBD1
length: 13
V: TRBV19
J: TRBJ2-7
size: few
DNA: TGTGCCAGTAGGGCAACAGGGGGCGTCGAGCAGTACTTC
CDR3: CASRATGGVEQYF

D: -
length: 12
V: TRBV11-3
J: TRBJ2-2
size: many
DNA: TGTGCCAGCAGCAGGGCAACCGGGGAGCTGTTTTTT
CDR3: CASSRATGELFF

D: TRBD1
length: 15
V: TRBV30
J: TRBJ2-1
size: -
DNA: TGTGCCTGGAGTTTGGAGGACAGGGAGGACAATGAGCAGTTCTTC
CDR3: CAWSLEDREDNEQFF

D: -
length: 14
V: TRBV20-1
J: TRBJ1-2
size: -
DNA: TGCAGTGCTAGAGAAGACTCGGAGGACTATGGCTACACCTTC
CDR3: CSAREDSEDYGYTF

D: TRBD1
length: 15
V: TRBV4-1
J: TRBJ1-4
size: many
DNA: TGCGCCAGCAGCCAGACCGGGACAGGGTCTGAAAAACTGTTTTTT
CDR3: CASSQTGTGSEKLFF

D: TRBD1
length: 15
V: TRBV19
J: TRBJ2-2
size: many
DNA: TGTGCCACTACAGGGGGAATCTTGGTGGCCGGGGAGCTGTTTTTT
CDR3: CATTGGILVAGELFF

D: -
length: 13
V: TRBV6-2/TRBV6-3
J: TRBJ2-2
size: many
DNA: TGTGCCAGCAGTCCGGCCGCCACCGGGGAGCTGTTTTTT
CDR3: CASSPAATGELFF

D: -
length: 14
V: TRBV20-1
J: TRBJ2-2
size: many
DNA: TGCAGTGCTAGGGGGCGCGGGGACACCGGGGAGCTGTTTTTT
CDR3: CSARGRGDTGELFF

D: -
length: 14
V: TRBV2
J: TRBJ1-5
size: many
DNA: TGTGCCAGCAGTGGGCGGGGGAACAATCAGCCCCAGCATTTT
CDR3: CASSGRGNNQPQHF

D: TRBD1
length: 15
V: TRBV3-1
J: TRBJ1-2
size: -
DNA: TGTGCCAGCAGCCAAAAGGGACAGGGTCTAAGGGGCTACACCTTC
CDR3: CASSQKGQGLRGYTF

D: -
length: 13
V: TRBV6-8
J: TRBJ1-2
size: many
DNA: TGTGCCAGCAGTAAAGGGTCCTTTCTCGGCTACACCTTC
CDR3: CASSKGSFLGYTF

D: -
length: 14
V: TRBV12-3/TRBV12-4
J: TRBJ2-1
size: many
DNA: TGTGCCAGCAGTTTATCGGACTCCCGGCGCGGGCAGTTCTTC
CDR3: CASSLSDSRRGQFF

D: -
length: 13
V: TRBV29-1
J: TRBJ1-1
size: -
DNA: TGCAGCGTTGAAGAATCTACAGGCGCCGAAGCTTTCTTT
CDR3: CSVEESTGAEAFF

D: -
length: 15
V: TRBV10-1
J: TRBJ1-1
size: few
DNA: TGCGCCAGCAGCGACGCCCAGGGAGTAGGGACTGAAGCTTTCTTT
CDR3: CASSDAQGVGTEAFF

D: TRBD1
length: 12
V: TRBV25-1
J: TRBJ2-7
size: few
DNA: TGTGCCAGCACCGGGACAGGGAGTAAACAGTACTTC
CDR3: CASTGTGSKQYF